This record covers a single TCR beta chain. The junction shows a germline mismatch at one end, possibly a read error. During the collection period, no donor immune events like infections were recorded. The source of the sample is a study of identifying expanded T cells in peripheral blood. The CDR3 has 12 amino acids. Germline CDR1 ENHRY, CDR2 SYGVKD. Sequencing was performed with immunoSEQ multiplex PCR; in TCRdb, only in-frame clones are kept and a portion is missing. This repertoire shows 70,000 to 100,000 clones, 88% found once; its top ten account for 15% to 20%. The receptor was derived from a person aged 18 to 70 in good health. The sample consisted of blood. The J gene is TRBJ2-5, the V gene TRBV10-3; 10 bases align to TRBD2. CDR3: CAISESGLAGDF. The CDR3 bases are TGTGCCATCAGTGAGTCGGGGCTAGCGGGGGACTTC.